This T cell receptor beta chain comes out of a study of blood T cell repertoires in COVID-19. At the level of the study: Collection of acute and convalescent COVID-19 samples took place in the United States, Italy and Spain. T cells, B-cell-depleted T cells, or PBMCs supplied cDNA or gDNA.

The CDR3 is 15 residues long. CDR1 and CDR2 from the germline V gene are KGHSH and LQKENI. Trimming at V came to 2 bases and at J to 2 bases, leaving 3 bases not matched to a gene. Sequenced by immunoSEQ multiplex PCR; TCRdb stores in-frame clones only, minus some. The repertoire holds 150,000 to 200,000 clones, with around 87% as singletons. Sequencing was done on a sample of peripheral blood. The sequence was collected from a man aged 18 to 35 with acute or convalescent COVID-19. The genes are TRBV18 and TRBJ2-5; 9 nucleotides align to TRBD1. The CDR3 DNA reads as TGTGCCAGCTCACCATCGACAGGGGGACAAGAGACCCAGTACTTC. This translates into CASSPSTGGQETQYF.